These 22 T cell receptor beta chains came from one sample sequenced in a study of post-analysis software for immune sequencing data. The TCR beta cDNA libraries carried unique molecular identifiers. TCRdb processed the PCR reads anew with MiXCR; each CDR3 protein has one entry. The sample contains more than 450,000 distinct CDR3 sequences, about 40% of which appear only once. These receptors lack a known antigen. Broader study findings: Included in a set of about 5 TRBV segments more frequent in patients than controls were TRBV5-6, TRBV5-1 and TRBV20-1.

Sequencing input: blood. The receptor source for this set is a girl aged 5 to 17 with multiple sclerosis.

This chain joins TRBV7-9 and TRBJ2-7, with TRBD2 matching over 10 bases. The J call may be in error: the DNA end matches TRBJ2-5 better. This CDR3 is 16 amino acids long. The germline gives CDR1 SEHNR, CDR2 FQNEAQ (reference sequence). The DNA for the CDR3 is TGTGCCAGCAGCGTACTTCTAGCGGGGGCATTCAGGACCCAGTACTTC. It specifies CASSVLLAGAFRTQYF.

DNA for the CDR3: TGTGCCAGCAGCAGGGGGGTGTACAATGAGCAGTTCTTC. Amino acid sequence: CASSRGVYNEQFF. The V gene is TRBV12-3 or TRBV12-4, the J gene TRBJ2-1; D possibly corresponds to TRBD1 (7 bases). The length of the CDR3 is 13 residues. Trimming took 6 bases from V and 4 from J, leaving 10 bases between them.

The chain has TRBV12-3 or TRBV12-4 and TRBJ2-5; no clear D gene. The V end was cut by 3 bases, the J end by 2 bases, with 10 bases between. The CDR3 is made up of 14 amino acids. CDR3 protein: CASSFWSRQETQYF. CDR3 nucleotides: TGTGCCAGCAGTTTTTGGTCCAGACAAGAGACCCAGTACTTC.

This clonotype was picked up one time. The genes are TRBV12-3 or TRBV12-4 and TRBJ1-2; 7 bases line up with TRBD1. J gave up 2 bases and V 6 bases, and 6 bases lay outside the gene matches. The CDR3 has 14 amino acids. DNA of the CDR3: TGTGCCAGCAGAAGGACAGGACCAAACTATGGCTACACCTTC. The encoded protein is CASRRTGPNYGYTF.

J is TRBJ2-1 and V is TRBV5-1; tentative D call: TRBD1 (5 bases). The V gene's germline CDR1 is SGHRS and CDR2 YFSETQ. The CDR3 spans 15 residues. V lost 2 bases and J 6 bases, leaving 15 bases between the germline ends. For the CDR3, the DNA is TGCGCCAGCAGCTTTTTATACAGGATCGGCAATGAGCAGTTCTTC. Protein product: CASSFLYRIGNEQFF.

This clonotype showed up just a few times. The V call is TRBV27, the J call TRBJ2-1, with D perhaps TRBD2 (6 bases). The V gene lost 2 bases and the J gene lost 7 bases, with 12 bases spanning the gap. The CDR3 totals 14 residues. Germline assignment: CDR1 MNHEY and CDR2 SMNVEV (reference sequence). The CDR3 reads CASSLGSSDNEQFF. The CDR3 DNA reads as TGTGCCAGCAGTTTAGGGTCTAGCGATAATGAGCAGTTCTTC.

This clonotype was seen a few times. The genes are TRBV14 and TRBJ2-7; 7 nucleotides match TRBD2. Germline trimming cut 0 bases from V and 5 bases from J; bases unmatched to any gene: 7. Germline V lookup: CDR1 SGHDN, CDR2 FVKESK. The CDR3 has 15 amino acids. CDR3 nucleotide sequence: TGTGCCAGCAGCCAAGATAGGACTAGAAGTCACGAGCAGTACTTC. Its translation: CASSQDRTRSHEQYF.

The V call is TRBV27, the J call TRBJ1-1; TRBD1 aligns across 7 bases. Losses at the gene ends were 8 bases for V and 0 bases for J; bases not matched to a gene: 21. Germline CDR1 and CDR2: MNHEY and SMNVEV (reference sequence). The CDR3 length is 19 residues. CDR3 protein: CASRRTGTVRDWMNTEAFF. CDR3 sequence (DNA): TGTGCCAGCCGCCGGACCGGGACAGTGAGGGATTGGATGAACACTGAAGCTTTCTTT.

This chain links TRBV9 with TRBJ2-1, with a tentative D call TRBD1 (5 bases). Trimming stripped 4 bases from V and 4 bases from J, with 15 bases between. This CDR3 spans 15 amino acids. CDR1 is SGDLS, CDR2 YYNGEE, per germline. This CDR3 reads CASSSRQLTYNEQFF. CDR3 bases: TGTGCCAGCAGCTCACGACAGCTGACTTACAATGAGCAGTTCTTC.

Here the CDR3 reads CASSDPRQGLNKKSYEQYF. CDR3 bases: TGTGCCAGCAGTGATCCGCGACAGGGGCTGAATAAAAAATCCTACGAGCAGTACTTC. The gene calls are TRBV2 and TRBJ2-7, with TRBD1 matching 8 bases. This CDR3 is built from 19 residues. Germline V gene data show CDR1 as SNHLY and CDR2 as FYNNEI. The ends lost 3 bases at V and 1 base at J; junction bases unmatched: 17.

V and J are TRBV27 and TRBJ2-1, with D uncertain. The V gene's germline CDR1 is MNHEY and CDR2 SMNVEV (reference sequence). Trimming stripped 5 bases from V and 3 bases from J, with 5 bases between. This CDR3 comprises 12 residues. The CDR3 region has the DNA TGTGCCAGCAGTGGGTTCTACAATGAGCAGTTCTTC. It translates to CASSGFYNEQFF.

CDR3 protein: CASSLAGPFYEQYF. CDR3 sequence (DNA): TGTGCCAGCAGCTTAGCTGGTCCTTTCTACGAGCAGTACTTC. The genes are TRBV7-8 and TRBJ2-7; D is uncertain. The CDR3 extends over 14 amino acids. Deletions cut 0 bases from V and 3 bases from J, with 9 bases between. From germline, CDR1 is SGHVS and CDR2 FQNEAQ. The variable domain in full, completed from reference TRBV7-8 and TRBJ2-7, reads GAGVSQSPRYKVAKRGQDVALRCDPISGHVSLFWYQQALGQGPEFLTYFQNEAQLDKSGLPSDRFFAERPEGSVSTLKIQRTQQEDSAVYLCASSLAGPFYEQYFGPGTRLTVT.

J is TRBJ2-7 and V is TRBV9, with 7 bases identical to TRBD2. The CDR3 extends over 14 amino acids. CDR1 is SGDLS, CDR2 YYNGEE, per germline. The trim removed 1 base at V and 2 bases at J, leaving 3 bases unmatched. The CDR3 protein is CASSVRAGAYEQYF. CDR3 coding DNA: TGTGCCAGCAGCGTAAGGGCGGGGGCCTACGAGCAGTACTTC.

This clonotype was counted a few times. This sequence joins TRBV6-1 and TRBJ2-7, with 7 positions matching TRBD2. Trimming took 0 bases from V and 4 from J; bases not matched to a gene: 9. CDR3 length: 16 amino acids. Germline loops: CDR1 MNHNS, CDR2 SASEGT. The CDR3 loop is CASSEALGGSGYEQYF. The CDR3 region has the DNA TGTGCCAGCAGTGAAGCGCTGGGCGGGAGTGGATACGAGCAGTACTTC.

For this clonotype: A read error may be the cause here, since a much bigger clone is one base away. The chain carries TRBV7-8 and TRBJ2-5, with a tentative D call TRBD2 (6 bases). The J call may not be correct, given that the DNA end is closer to TRBJ2-7. CDR3 size: 15 residues. Germline lookup yields CDR1 SGHVS and CDR2 FQNEAQ. In nucleotides, the CDR3 is TGTGCCAGCAGCTATGGCCGCGGAGGGTCCTACGAGCAGTACTTC. This sequence encodes CASSYGRGGSYEQYF.

This clonotype came up a few times. The CDR3 DNA is TGTGCCAGCAGGACGGTGGGGCACTCCTACAATGAGCAGTTCTTC. As protein: CASRTVGHSYNEQFF. The chain carries TRBV12-3 or TRBV12-4 and TRBJ2-1, with D maybe TRBD1 (5 bases). There are 15 residues in the CDR3. V dropped 6 bases and J dropped 0 bases, with 12 bases sitting between them.

This clonotype appeared many times. J is TRBJ1-1 and V is TRBV5-1; D is ambiguous. V dropped 0 bases and J dropped 7 bases, with 10 bases sitting between them. The CDR3 consists of 13 residues. CDR1 and CDR2 from the germline V gene are SGHRS and YFSETQ. CDR3 nucleotides: TGCGCCAGCAGCTTGGAACATTCGGGTGAAGCTTTCTTT. It encodes CASSLEHSGEAFF.

J is TRBJ1-2 and V is TRBV6-5, with TRBD1 identical over 8 bases. The V segment lost 5 bases and the J segment 7 bases; nucleotides outside the gene matches: 9. Germline V gene data show CDR1 as MNHEY and CDR2 as SVGAGI. The CDR3 totals 14 residues. CDR3 sequence reads: CASSQHQGAVGYTF. In DNA, the CDR3 is TGTGCCAGCAGTCAACATCAGGGGGCGGTTGGCTACACCTTC.

This clonotype was observed a few times. The chain is built from TRBV7-8 and TRBJ2-6; D remains ambiguous. The CDR3 is 12 residues long. V was pared by 10 bases and J by 2 bases, with 6 bases between. Germline V gene lookup returns CDR1 SGHVS and CDR2 FQNEAQ. The CDR3 is CATTPGANVLTF. DNA of the CDR3: TGTGCCACGACCCCTGGGGCCAACGTCCTGACTTTC.

This clonotype was observed at least ten times. One end of the junction varies from germline; a read error may be responsible. This chain links TRBV7-7 with TRBJ2-7, with 7 bases lining up with TRBD1. Germline CDR1 is SSHAT and CDR2 is FNYEAQ (reference sequence). CDR3 length: 18 amino acids. Here the CDR3 reads CASSFYPDRVPSTNEQYF. The CDR3 coding sequence is TGTGCTAGCAGCTTCTATCCCGACAGGGTTCCCTCAACGAACGAGCAGTACTTC.

This clonotype was detected only a few times. The chain employs TRBV5-1 and TRBJ1-4; D is undetermined. V dropped 4 bases and J dropped 5 bases, with 15 bases sitting between them. This CDR3 is built from 15 residues. Germline V gives CDR1 SGHRS, CDR2 YFSETQ. CDR3 nucleotide sequence: TGCGCCAGCAGCCTTGATACGTCGTTGAATGAAAAACTGTTTTTT. Translation: CASSLDTSLNEKLFF.

CDR3 protein: CASIVAGASEQYF. The DNA for the CDR3 is TGTGCCAGCATAGTAGCGGGAGCTAGCGAGCAGTACTTC. V usage is TRBV6-1 and J usage is TRBJ2-7, with TRBD2 matching 9 bases. In germline, CDR1 is MNHNS, CDR2 SASEGT. CDR3 size: 13 residues. Unmatched junction bases numbered 7, after V lost 7 bases and J lost 6 bases.